This T cell receptor (beta chain) was retrieved from a study of spatial heterogeneity in lung cancer. Study-wide results and caveats: Higher tumor mutation counts went along with higher counts of expanded intratumoral alpha and beta TCRs.

The library protocol tagged each TCR cDNA with a unique molecular identifier. Each CDR3 protein gets one entry after TCRdb re-called the 5' RACE reads with MiXCR. The sample records about 3,900 distinct CDR3 sequences, approximately 4% being singletons. Per germline, CDR1 SGHNT and CDR2 YYREEE (reference sequence). Trimming left V 3 bases short and J 1 base short, with 13 bases between. The CDR3 has 16 amino acids. This clonotype qualifies as medium-sized. Its matching antigen is unknown. The time point denotes: sample taken at primary tumor resection. The donors were approximately 65 patients with non-small cell lung cancer that was early-stage and untreated.

The clonotype originates from a male donor with early-stage non-small cell lung cancer. The sequencing here drew on lung tumor tissue, taken at surgery. This chain connects TRBV5-4 to TRBJ2-2; D may be TRBD2 (6 bases). The CDR3 reads CASSSGERRNTGELFF. The DNA of the CDR3 is TGTGCCAGCAGCTCGGGGGAGCGGAGGAACACCGGGGAGCTGTTTTTT.